The 27 T cell receptor beta chains listed next were all sequenced from one sample in a study of identical twins. TCRdb independently ran MiXCR on the 5' RACE reads; one entry per CDR3 protein. This table has over 500,000 distinct CDR3 sequences, roughly a fifth appearing once. The sample was also reused in another study, on T cells expressing NK-cell markers.

The sequenced material came from CD4+ T cells sorted from blood. These receptor sequences come from a woman aged 18-29 years in good health.

This clonotype has a handful of counts. The chain's CDR3 is CSVLTGGRGNQPQHF. The DNA for the CDR3 is TGCAGCGTTCTTACAGGGGGGAGAGGCAATCAGCCCCAGCATTTT. The chain has TRBV29-1 and TRBJ1-5; TRBD1 agrees at 8 bases. The CDR3 contains 15 residues. Germline CDR1 is SQVTM and CDR2 is ANQGSEA. Trimming cost V 5 bases and J 2 bases; bases outside gene matches: 8.

The table lists this clonotype with a few counts. The chain recombines TRBV5-1 with TRBJ2-1; TRBD2 agrees at 10 bases. This CDR3 has 16 amino acids. CDR1 and CDR2 (germline): SGHRS, YFSETQ. The J segment lost 5 bases and the V segment lost 1 base, leaving 6 bases of the junction unmatched. CDR3 amino acids: CASSLTSGKSHNEQFF. The CDR3 DNA is TGCGCCAGCAGCTTGACTAGCGGGAAAAGTCACAATGAGCAGTTCTTC.

This clonotype was counted only a few times. This rearrangement joins TRBV12-3 or TRBV12-4 to TRBJ2-7; D uncertain. The V end was cut by 7 bases, the J end by 5 bases, with 21 bases between. The CDR3 sequence is 15 residues long. The CDR3 nucleotides are TGTGCCAGCACCTCTCGGCTCCTCGCGGTCCACGAGCAGTACTTC. Translation gives CASTSRLLAVHEQYF.

This clonotype came up a few times. The chain is built from TRBV10-1 and TRBJ2-5; D might be TRBD1 (6 bases). Trimming cost V 0 bases and J 5 bases, with 10 bases left between them. Germline CDR1 and CDR2: WNHNN and SYGVQD (reference sequence). The length of the CDR3 is 14 residues. The CDR3: CASSESWGPETQYF. The CDR3 DNA reads TGCGCCAGCAGTGAGTCGTGGGGGCCGGAGACCCAGTACTTC.

V usage is TRBV20-1 and J usage is TRBJ1-5, with a weak D call TRBD1 (6 bases). The CDR3 is 18 residues long. Per germline, CDR1 DFQATT and CDR2 SNEGSKA (reference sequence). Deletions cut 6 bases from V and 6 bases from J, with 30 bases between. This CDR3 reads CSASTNPVSEAGVQPQHF. The DNA of the CDR3 is TGCAGTGCGTCAACTAACCCCGTCAGCGAGGCAGGGGTTCAGCCCCAGCATTTT.

The chain combines TRBV12-3 or TRBV12-4 with TRBJ1-2; D unresolved. Trimming took 6 bases from V and 1 from J, leaving 15 bases between them. This CDR3 has 15 amino acids. The CDR3 DNA reads TGTGCCAGCAGCCCGACTCGCTCGGGTAACTATGGCTACACCTTC. Translated: CASSPTRSGNYGYTF.

CDR3 nucleotides: TGTGCCAGCAGCCCCCTAGCGGGGTCCACCTACAATGAGCAGTTCTTC. Its protein product is CASSPLAGSTYNEQFF. The chain recombines TRBV7-9 with TRBJ2-1; 9 bases map to TRBD2. J gave up 2 bases and V 5 bases, and 7 bases lay outside the gene matches. The germline V gene encodes CDR1 SEHNR and CDR2 FQNEAQ (reference sequence). This CDR3 comprises 16 residues.

CDR3 coding DNA: TGTGCCAGCTCACCGCTGCCGGAAGGAGAGCAGTACTTC. Translating it yields CASSPLPEGEQYF. The J gene is TRBJ2-7, the V gene TRBV18; D gene uncertain. Between the trimmed V and J ends, which lost 3 bases and 7 bases, there was a span of 13 bases. The CDR3 extends over 13 amino acids. Germline V gene sequence: CDR1 KGHSH, CDR2 LQKENI.

V gene TRBV20-1 combines with J gene TRBJ2-5, with D possibly matching TRBD1 (5 bases). The V gene's germline CDR1 is DFQATT and CDR2 SNEGSKA (reference sequence). V lost 7 bases, J lost 2 bases, and 14 bases lay in between. The CDR3 consists of 13 residues. The CDR3 nucleotides are TGCAGTGTTCAGAGCCGACAGCAAGAGACCCAGTACTTC. Protein sequence: CSVQSRQQETQYF.

The chain combines TRBV18 with TRBJ2-2; TRBD1 aligns across 7 bases. This CDR3 has 15 residues. CDR1 and CDR2 (germline): KGHSH, LQKENI. With V trimmed by 2 bases and J by 1 base, 1 base remained unmatched. The CDR3 spells CASSPWTGNTGELFF. The CDR3 region has the DNA TGTGCCAGCTCACCATGGACAGGGAACACCGGGGAGCTGTTTTTT.

This clonotype was counted a few times. This chain links TRBV20-1 with TRBJ1-4; no clear D. The CDR3 loop spans 12 amino acids. Germline-derived CDR1 and CDR2 are DFQATT and SNEGSKA (reference sequence). V lost 0 bases and J 5 bases, leaving 4 bases between the germline ends. CDR3 region: CSARDTNEKLFF. In DNA form, the CDR3 reads TGCAGTGCTAGAGATACCAATGAAAAACTGTTTTTT.

This clonotype occurred many times. V usage is TRBV29-1 and J usage is TRBJ2-3; weak D call: TRBD2 (6 bases). Trimming removed 6 bases at V and 6 bases at J, with 19 bases between. Germline CDR1 and CDR2: SQVTM and ANQGSEA. This CDR3 is built from 14 residues. This CDR3 reads CSVQGLPSLDTQYF. As DNA, the CDR3 is TGCAGCGTGCAGGGACTCCCATCGTTGGATACGCAGTATTTT.

CDR3: CASSLEGGTRAFF. The CDR3 DNA follows: TGTGCCAGCAGCTTAGAGGGAGGCACGAGGGCTTTCTTT. The rearrangement joins TRBV7-9 to TRBJ1-1; D ambiguous. V was trimmed by 1 base and J by 11 bases, leaving 14 bases between them. Germline-derived CDR1 and CDR2 are SEHNR and FQNEAQ (reference sequence). The CDR3 sequence is 13 residues long.

V usage is TRBV12-3 or TRBV12-4 and J usage is TRBJ2-3; the match to TRBD2 covers 12 bases. CDR3 length: 15 residues. Trimming at V came to 5 bases and at J to 4 bases, leaving 4 bases not matched to a gene. The CDR3 DNA is TGTGCCAGCAGTGCGACTAGCGGGGGTTCAGATACGCAGTATTTT. It yields the protein CASSATSGGSDTQYF.

At least ten counts were recorded for this clonotype. This chain links TRBV9 with TRBJ2-5, with D perhaps given as TRBD1 or TRBD2 (6 bases each). This CDR3 comprises 13 residues. V shed 3 bases and J shed 4 bases, with 10 bases lying between them. Germline CDR1 reads SGDLS; CDR2 reads YYNGEE. The CDR3 nucleotides read TGTGCCAGCAGCGCCAGGGGAGGAGAGACCCAGTACTTC. Protein sequence: CASSARGGETQYF.

This clonotype came up a few times. The CDR3 DNA is TGTGCCAGCAGCTCCAAACTAGGCCTAGAGCAGTTCTTC. Protein sequence: CASSSKLGLEQFF. The chain combines TRBV7-2 with TRBJ2-1, with D possibly matching TRBD2 (5 bases). The CDR3 has 13 amino acids. Germline CDR1 is SGHTA and CDR2 is FQGNSA. V lost 4 bases, J lost 10 bases, and 14 bases lay in between. Supplemented by reference TRBV7-2 and TRBJ2-1, the full variable domain reads GAGVSQSPSNKVTEKGKDVELRCDPISGHTALYWYRQSLGQGLEFLIYFQGNSAPDKSGLPSDRFSAERTGGSVSTLTIQRTQQEDSAVYLCASSSKLGLEQFFGPGTRLTVL.

This sequence joins TRBV12-3 or TRBV12-4 and TRBJ2-2; 12 positions agree with TRBD2. CDR3 length equals 16 residues. The junction had 6 bases not matched to a gene; V was cut back by 5 bases and J by 5 bases. CDR3 DNA: TGTGCCAGCAGTCCTAGCGGGAGGGTAAGAACCGGGGAGCTGTTTTTT. Protein sequence: CASSPSGRVRTGELFF.

There are many counts of this clonotype. V usage is TRBV29-1 and J usage is TRBJ2-3; 12 positions match TRBD2. CDR1 is SQVTM, CDR2 ANQGSEA, per germline. The CDR3 consists of 14 residues. The V gene end was trimmed by 6 bases and the J gene end by 4 bases; junction bases not matched to a gene: 5. The CDR3 DNA is TGCAGCGTAAAGACTAGCGGGGGCCCAGATACGCAGTATTTT. It yields the protein CSVKTSGGPDTQYF.

The chain uses TRBV2 and TRBJ2-6; D is uncertain. This CDR3 is built from 14 residues. The germline CDR1 and CDR2 sequences are SNHLY and FYNNEI. The V gene lost 9 bases and the J gene lost 0 bases, with 9 bases spanning the gap. CDR3 protein: CARKGVSGANVLTF. The CDR3 region has the DNA TGTGCCAGGAAGGGTGTCTCTGGGGCCAACGTCCTGACTTTC. Looking up the rest from reference TRBV2 and TRBJ2-6 gives the full variable domain: EPEVTQTPSHQVTQMGQEVILRCVPISNHLYFYWYRQILGQKVEFLVSFYNNEISEKSEIFDDQFSVERPDGSNFTLKIRSTKLEDSAMYFCARKGVSGANVLTFGAGSRLTVL.

This clonotype has ten or more counts. V is TRBV14 and J is TRBJ2-1; 10 nucleotides line up with TRBD2. This CDR3 spans 14 amino acids. V shed 4 bases and J 4 bases; nucleotides not matched to a gene: 1. Per the germline V gene, CDR1 is SGHDN and CDR2 is FVKESK. The CDR3 is CASSRTSGYNEQFF. The CDR3 nucleotides are TGTGCCAGCAGCCGGACTAGCGGTTACAATGAGCAGTTCTTC.

This rearrangement joins TRBV5-1 to TRBJ2-1; D could derive from TRBD1 or TRBD2 (5 bases each). V shed 2 bases and J shed 10 bases, with 13 bases lying between them. This CDR3 is built from 13 residues. Germline CDR1 reads SGHRS; CDR2 reads YFSETQ. The CDR3: CASSFVGVGEQFF. Here the CDR3 DNA reads TGCGCCAGCAGCTTTGTGGGGGTAGGGGAGCAGTTCTTC.

This clonotype was observed a few times. J is TRBJ1-1 and V is TRBV20-1, with D tentatively TRBD1 (5 bases). Trimming removed 3 bases from V and 3 bases from J, with 11 bases in between. The CDR3 length is 13 residues. The germline CDR1 and CDR2 sequences are DFQATT and SNEGSKA (reference sequence). The CDR3 is CSARGEGDTEAFF. The DNA for the CDR3 is TGCAGTGCTAGGGGGGAGGGAGACACTGAAGCTTTCTTT.

This clonotype was seen a few times. This chain connects TRBV7-6 to TRBJ2-5, with TRBD2 matching over 7 bases. V was clipped by 1 base and J by 4 bases; unmatched bases: 6. The CDR3 contains 15 residues. CDR1 is SGHVS, CDR2 FNYEAQ, per germline. The CDR3 loop reads CASSLVGGSGETQYF. In nucleotides, the CDR3 is TGTGCCAGCAGCTTAGTCGGGGGGTCGGGAGAGACCCAGTACTTC. Full variable domain (missing parts from reference TRBV7-6 and TRBJ2-5): GAGVSQSPRYKVTKRGQDVALRCDPISGHVSLYWYRQALGQGPEFLTYFNYEAQQDKSGLPNDRFSAERPEGSISTLTIQRTEQRDSAMYRCASSLVGGSGETQYFGPGTRLLVL.

The chain recombines TRBV20-1 with TRBJ2-5; 10 bases are shared with TRBD2. Per the germline V gene, CDR1 is DFQATT and CDR2 is SNEGSKA (reference sequence). There are 16 residues in the CDR3. Trimming cost V 4 bases and J 5 bases; bases outside gene matches: 13. This chain's CDR3 is CSAISTLAGEVETQYF. CDR3 bases: TGCAGTGCTATTAGTACGCTAGCGGGAGAAGTGGAGACCCAGTACTTC.

This clonotype showed up just a few times. The chain combines TRBV10-3 with TRBJ2-2; 9 nucleotides align to TRBD2. The trim removed 8 bases at V and 4 bases at J, leaving 8 bases unmatched. The germline V gene encodes CDR1 ENHRY and CDR2 SYGVKD. CDR3 size: 15 residues. CDR3 sequence: CAISGTSLVTGELFF. In DNA, the CDR3 is TGTGCCATCTCCGGGACTAGCCTGGTCACCGGGGAGCTGTTTTTT.

The sample holds one count of this clonotype. The J gene is TRBJ2-2, the V gene TRBV5-1; D uncertain. Trimming left V 1 base short and J 7 bases short, with 17 bases between. The CDR3 loop spans 16 amino acids. The germline gives CDR1 SGHRS, CDR2 YFSETQ. This CDR3 reads CASSLPEWRVGGELFF. The CDR3 coding sequence is TGCGCCAGCAGCTTGCCAGAATGGAGAGTTGGCGGGGAGCTGTTTTTT.

The rearrangement joins TRBV10-3 to TRBJ1-2; no clear D. Germline V gives CDR1 ENHRY, CDR2 SYGVKD. This CDR3 is built from 13 residues. The V end was cut by 7 bases, the J end by 12 bases, with 21 bases between. The chain's CDR3 is CAINGGQRRMNTF. The CDR3 bases are TGTGCCATCAATGGAGGGCAGAGAAGGATGAACACCTTC.